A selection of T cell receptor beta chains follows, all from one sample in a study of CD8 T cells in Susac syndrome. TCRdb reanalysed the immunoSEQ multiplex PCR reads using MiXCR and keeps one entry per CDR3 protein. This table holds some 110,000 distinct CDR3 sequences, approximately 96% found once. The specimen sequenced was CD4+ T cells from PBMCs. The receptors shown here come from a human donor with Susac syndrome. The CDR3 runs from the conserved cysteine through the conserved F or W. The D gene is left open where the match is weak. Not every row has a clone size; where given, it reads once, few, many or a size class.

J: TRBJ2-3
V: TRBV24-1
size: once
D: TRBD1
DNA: TGTGCCACCAGTACATCCCCCGGGACAGGGGACCGCACAGATACGCAGTATTTT
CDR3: CATSTSPGTGDRTDTQYF

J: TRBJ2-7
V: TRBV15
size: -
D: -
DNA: TGTGCCACCAGCAGTTTGGAAACAGGAGTGACCTACGAGCAGTACTTC
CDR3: CATSSLETGVTYEQYF

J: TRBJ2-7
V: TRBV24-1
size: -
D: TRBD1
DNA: TGTGCCACCAGTGACCCGGGGACAGGCGAGCAGTACTTC
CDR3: CATSDPGTGEQYF

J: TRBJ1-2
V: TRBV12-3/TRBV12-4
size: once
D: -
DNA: TGTGCCAGCAGTCCACTCAATATAGAGACGGAGAAATATGGCTACACCTTC
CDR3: CASSPLNIETEKYGYTF

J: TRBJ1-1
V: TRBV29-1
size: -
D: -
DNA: TGCAGCGGGCAATCGCAAGGTGGCACTGAAGCTTTCTTT
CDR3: CSGQSQGGTEAFF

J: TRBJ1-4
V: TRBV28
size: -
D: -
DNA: TGTGCCAGCAGTGATGAAAAACTGTTTTTT
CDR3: CASSDEKLFF

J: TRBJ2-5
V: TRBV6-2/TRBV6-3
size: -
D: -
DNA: TGTGCCAGCAGTTACGAAGGGACCGGTCAAGAGACCCAGTACTTC
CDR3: CASSYEGTGQETQYF

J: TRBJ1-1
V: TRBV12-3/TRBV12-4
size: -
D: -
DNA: TGTGCCAGCAGCTCGGGGTGGGGTGAAGCTTTCTTT
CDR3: CASSSGWGEAFF

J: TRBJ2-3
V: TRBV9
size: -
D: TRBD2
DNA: TGTGCCAGCAGCGCGGAAAGCGGGGCCCACACAGATACGCAGTATTTT
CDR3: CASSAESGAHTDTQYF

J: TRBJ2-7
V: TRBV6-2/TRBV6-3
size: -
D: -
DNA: TGTGCCAGCAGTTACCGCCCTTTGCGCTACGAGCAGTACTTC
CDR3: CASSYRPLRYEQYF

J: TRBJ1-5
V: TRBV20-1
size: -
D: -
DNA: TGCAGTGCTAAAAGGACTTCGGGCAATCAGCCCCAGCATTTT
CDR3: CSAKRTSGNQPQHF

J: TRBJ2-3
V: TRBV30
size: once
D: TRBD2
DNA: TGTGCCTGCCTTGGGGGAGGGAGCACAGATACGCAGTATTTT
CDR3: CACLGGGSTDTQYF

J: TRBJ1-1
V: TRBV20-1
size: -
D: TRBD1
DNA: TGCAGTGCTTCTCCCAGGGGGCAGGAGACTGAAGCTTTCTTT
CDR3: CSASPRGQETEAFF